This record concerns one TCR beta chain sequence. The same CDR3 is also encoded by other DNA sequences in this sample. As handled by the study authors: Estimation of nucleated cell counts was performed using reference gene primer amplification. TCRdb's table, derived via immunoSEQ multiplex PCR, lists solely in-frame clones and lacks some. D and trimming were read from the DNA, whereas the V and J calls and clone size are those reported in that table. The table includes about 99,000 clones, around 92% detected once. This sample is drawn from a study of blood T cell repertoires in COVID-19. Turning to the study itself: Sites across the United States, Italy and Spain contributed samples from acute and convalescent COVID-19.

J lost 3 bases, V lost 2 bases, and 7 bases had no gene match. Germline-derived CDR1 and CDR2 are SGDLS and YYNGEE. CDR3 length: 15 amino acids. The receptor comes from an older woman with acute or convalescent COVID-19. Sequences were obtained from peripheral blood. The chain couples TRBV9 to TRBJ2-7; TRBD2 matches at 8 bases. The DNA of the CDR3 is TGTGCCAGCAGCGTGGCCAGCGGGAGTGGCTACGAGCAGTACTTC. It encodes CASSVASGSGYEQYF.